This T cell receptor beta chain was observed in a study of T-cell memory formation after mild COVID-19. TCRdb fed the 5' RACE reads into MiXCR, producing one record per CDR3 protein. The sample has 500,000 to 650,000 distinct CDR3 sequences, roughly 21% seen once. The CDR3 has 13 amino acids. V was trimmed by 0 bases and J by 2 bases, leaving 5 bases between them. Germline values: CDR1 MNHEY, CDR2 SVGAGI. Sample: PBMCs or a T cell subset sorted from them (not recorded which). The clonotype comes from an adult woman who had mild COVID-19 (a few samples of this study predate the infection). Cell type and time point are not known. The chain uses TRBV6-5 and TRBJ2-7, with a tentative D call TRBD1 (5 bases). In DNA form, the CDR3 reads TGTGCCAGCAGTTACTCGGGGCCCTACGAGCAGTACTTC. It encodes CASSYSGPYEQYF.